This record covers a single T cell receptor (beta chain). This entry belongs to a study of graft-versus-host responses after intestinal transplantation. This CDR3 has 19 residues. CDR1 is SGHAT, CDR2 FQNNGV, per germline. The V and J ends lost 4 bases and 1 base, in that order; junction bases with no gene match: 11. Generated by immunoSEQ multiplex PCR, the TCRdb table keeps only in-frame clones and is missing some. Seen here are roughly 56,000 clones, under 95% observed once, and the top ten hold 2.5% to 3%. The sample in question was PBMCs, obtained 118 days after intestinal transplantation. V gene TRBV11-2 combines with J gene TRBJ2-1, with 12 bases that match TRBD2. This TCR was recovered from a human patient who received an intestinal transplant, so some T cells may come from the graft donor. The CDR3 protein is CASSSPSASGGGSYNEQFF. As DNA, the CDR3 is TGTGCCAGCAGCTCCCCGTCCGCTAGCGGGGGGGGTTCCTACAATGAGCAGTTCTTC. Based on the CDR3 plus reference TRBV11-2 and TRBJ2-1, the full variable domain is EAGVAQSPRYKIIEKRQSVAFWCNPISGHATLYWYQQILGQGPKLLIQFQNNGVVDDSQLPKDRFSAERLKGVDSTLKIQPAKLEDSAVYLCASSSPSASGGGSYNEQFFGPGTRLTVL.